The rows below give T cell receptor beta chains drawn from one sample of a study of cytomegalovirus exposure and HLA in healthy donors. TCRdb's table, derived via immunoSEQ multiplex PCR, lists solely in-frame clones and lacks some. The sample includes under 200,000 clones, about 90% of them seen just once. Sequencing was carried out using PBMCs. These TCRs come from a woman between 18 and 29 years old in good health and CMV-seropositive. CDR3s include the opening cysteine and the closing phenylalanine or tryptophan. Fields, in order: D gene, J gene, V gene, clone size, CDR3 protein, CDR3 DNA. A D gene is named only where the DNA matches it firmly. Size tells how often a clone was seen (once, few, many) or the class of an expanded clone, and some rows leave it out.

TRBD1,TRBJ1-1,TRBV2,.,CASSDSPGQGGTEAFF,TGTGCCAGCAGTGACAGCCCGGGACAGGGAGGGACTGAAGCTTTCTTT
TRBD1,TRBJ1-4,TRBV7-9,.,CASSSKDRDYEKLFF,TGTGCCAGCAGCTCTAAGGACAGGGATTATGAAAAACTGTTTTTT
.,TRBJ2-2,TRBV19,.,CASSIPGIATGELFF,TGTGCCAGTAGCATACCAGGGATCGCCACCGGGGAGCTGTTTTTT
TRBD1,TRBJ2-3,TRBV5-1,.,CASSEGQPLTDTQYF,TGCGCCAGCAGCGAGGGACAGCCCCTCACAGATACGCAGTATTTT
TRBD1,TRBJ1-4,TRBV4-1,.,CASSPQGLGEKLFF,TGCGCCAGCAGCCCACAGGGGCTCGGGGAAAAACTGTTTTTT
.,TRBJ2-5,TRBV5-4,.,CASSLDRTTQETQYF,TGTGCCAGCAGCTTGGATCGTACTACCCAAGAGACCCAGTACTTC
TRBD1,TRBJ1-6,TRBV6-1,.,CASSEVYRTGGSPLHF,TGTGCCAGCAGTGAAGTATATCGGACAGGGGGTTCACCCCTCCACTTT
.,TRBJ1-6,TRBV9,.,CASSVATGVLSNSPLHF,TGTGCCAGCAGCGTGGCAACCGGGGTCCTCTCTAATTCACCCCTCCACTTT
.,TRBJ1-2,TRBV11-2,.,CASSLVPGGNYGYTF,TGTGCCAGCAGCTTGGTGCCTGGAGGGAACTATGGCTACACCTTC
.,TRBJ1-5,TRBV28,.,CASLGGVPNQPQHF,TGTGCCAGCTTAGGGGGGGTCCCAAATCAGCCCCAGCATTTT
.,TRBJ1-2,TRBV9,few,CASSVGGGRWGYTF,TGTGCCAGCAGCGTAGGAGGGGGAAGGTGGGGCTACACCTTC
TRBD1,TRBJ2-5,TRBV7-9,.,CASSQQDREDFETQYF,TGTGCCAGCAGCCAACAGGACAGGGAAGATTTTGAGACCCAGTACTTC
TRBD1,TRBJ2-7,TRBV19,few,CASSTRQGLTYEQYF,TGTGCCAGTAGTACCCGACAGGGCCTTACCTACGAGCAGTACTTC
TRBD1,TRBJ1-4,TRBV5-8,.,CASSAGTGAYEKLFF,TGTGCCAGCAGCGCCGGGACAGGGGCTTATGAAAAACTGTTTTTT
TRBD2,TRBJ2-5,TRBV9,.,CASSPGGLEYIETQYF,TGTGCCAGCAGTCCCGGGGGACTAGAATATATAGAGACCCAGTACTTC
TRBD2,TRBJ2-4,TRBV28,.,CASRLAGGLAKNIQYF,TGTGCCAGCAGACTAGCGGGAGGGCTAGCCAAAAACATTCAGTACTTC
.,TRBJ1-1,TRBV6-6,.,CASSYTGWGTEAFF,TGTGCCAGCAGCTACACAGGGTGGGGGACTGAAGCTTTCTTT
TRBD2,TRBJ2-1,TRBV30,.,CAWRGLAGNEQFF,TGTGCCTGGAGGGGACTAGCGGGAAATGAGCAGTTCTTC
TRBD1,TRBJ1-1,TRBV10-1,.,CASSRTGVGTEAFF,TGCGCCAGCAGCCGGACAGGGGTGGGGACTGAAGCTTTCTTT
TRBD1,TRBJ2-7,TRBV12-5,.,CASGLTGSGYEQYF,TGTGCTAGTGGTCTGACAGGGTCTGGCTACGAGCAGTACTTC
.,TRBJ2-5,TRBV2,.,CASMGWIEETQYF,TGTGCCAGCATGGGCTGGATCGAAGAGACCCAGTACTTC
.,TRBJ1-4,TRBV4-2,.,CASSQARNTYEKLFF,TGTGCCAGCAGCCAAGCCAGGAACACCTATGAAAAACTGTTTTTT
TRBD1,TRBJ2-1,TRBV11-2,.,CASSLKLTGANEQFF,TGTGCCAGCAGCTTAAAGCTCACAGGGGCAAATGAGCAGTTCTTC
TRBD1,TRBJ2-3,TRBV9,.,CASSSGTATDTQYF,TGTGCCAGCAGCTCTGGGACAGCCACAGATACGCAGTATTTT
.,TRBJ2-7,TRBV5-1,.,CASSFDSYEQYF,TGCGCCAGCAGCTTTGACAGTTACGAGCAGTACTTC
.,TRBJ2-7,TRBV4-3,.,CASSQDPEGREQYF,TGCGCCAGCAGCCAAGATCCGGAGGGTCGGGAGCAGTACTTC
TRBD2,TRBJ2-7,TRBV2,.,CASSRLAGGYEQYF,TGTGCCAGCAGCCGACTAGCGGGAGGGTACGAGCAGTACTTC
TRBD1,TRBJ1-4,TRBV18,.,CASSRESTGYEKLFF,TGTGCCAGCTCACGTGAGTCGACAGGGTATGAAAAACTGTTTTTT
TRBD1,TRBJ1-2,TRBV7-9,.,CASSQIGQGYGYTF,TGTGCCAGCAGCCAGATAGGACAGGGCTATGGCTACACCTTC
TRBD1,TRBJ2-1,TRBV4-1,few,CASSRDRKGGEQFF,TGCGCCAGCAGCCGGGACAGGAAAGGGGGTGAGCAGTTCTTC
TRBD2,TRBJ2-1,TRBV13,.,CASSLGLAASYNEQFF,TGTGCCAGCAGCTTAGGACTAGCGGCCAGCTACAATGAGCAGTTCTTC
.,TRBJ2-3,TRBV4-1,.,CASSPGWLSTDTQYF,TGCGCCAGCAGCCCGGGATGGCTTAGCACAGATACGCAGTATTTT
.,TRBJ2-7,TRBV28,few,CASSLWQGWEQYF,TGTGCCAGCAGTTTATGGCAGGGGTGGGAGCAGTACTTC
.,TRBJ2-7,TRBV4-2,.,CASSQDLGEQYF,TGTGCCAGCAGCCAAGATCTCGGCGAGCAGTACTTC
TRBD2,TRBJ2-7,TRBV18,.,CASSPPGAGAAYEQYF,TGTGCCAGCTCACCCCCTGGAGCGGGGGCGGCCTACGAGCAGTACTTC
.,TRBJ1-2,TRBV11-2,few,CASSPLQGRKGYTF,TGTGCCAGCAGCCCACTACAGGGACGGAAAGGCTACACCTTC
TRBD1,TRBJ1-6,TRBV18,once,CASSRTGEPNSPLHF,TGTGCCAGCTCACGGACAGGGGAACCTAATTCACCCCTCCACTTT
.,TRBJ2-1,TRBV7-6,.,CASSLGVASTSYEQFF,TGTGCCAGCAGCTTAGGGGTAGCCTCCACTTCATATGAGCAGTTCTTC
.,TRBJ1-1,TRBV6-5,medium-sized,CASRPRGGYTEAFF,TGTGCCAGCAGGCCTCGCGGAGGGTACACTGAAGCTTTCTTT
.,TRBJ1-5,TRBV19,.,CASSMQAHIRLGQPQHF,TGTGCCAGTAGCATGCAAGCGCACATCCGGCTTGGTCAGCCCCAGCATTTT
.,TRBJ2-2,TRBV7-8,.,CASSLGQGSTGELFF,TGTGCCAGCAGCTTGGGTCAGGGAAGCACCGGGGAGCTGTTTTTT
TRBD1,TRBJ1-5,TRBV18,once,CASSPGQGLRPQHF,TGTGCCAGCTCACCAGGACAGGGATTAAGGCCCCAGCATTTT
TRBD1,TRBJ2-5,TRBV5-4,.,CASSRLATGQETQYF,TGTGCCAGCAGCCGGCTCGCGACAGGGCAAGAGACCCAGTACTTC
.,TRBJ1-1,TRBV30,once,CAWSGAGTEAFF,TGTGCCTGGAGTGGTGCCGGGACTGAAGCTTTCTTT
.,TRBJ2-2,TRBV6-6,.,CASTTGYTGELFF,TGTGCCAGCACCACAGGTTACACCGGGGAGCTGTTTTTT
.,TRBJ2-3,TRBV27,.,CASSGITADTQYF,TGTGCCAGCAGCGGAATAACAGCAGATACGCAGTATTTT
.,TRBJ1-1,TRBV19,.,CASSSRQKNTEAFF,TGTGCCAGTAGTTCCAGACAGAAGAACACTGAAGCTTTCTTT
.,TRBJ2-2,TRBV2,.,CASKERENTGELFF,TGTGCCAGTAAAGAGAGGGAGAACACCGGGGAGCTGTTTTTT
TRBD2,TRBJ2-5,TRBV7-9,.,CASSGTSGRAPIGGETQYF,TGTGCCAGCAGCGGGACTAGCGGGAGGGCCCCCATTGGGGGCGAGACCCAGTACTTC
.,TRBJ2-7,TRBV7-6,.,CASSYGTSSYEQYF,TGTGCCAGCAGCTACGGGACAAGCTCCTACGAGCAGTACTTC
TRBD1,TRBJ2-7,TRBV9,once,CASSVAGQGFSSEQYF,TGTGCCAGCAGCGTAGCGGGACAGGGGTTTTCTTCCGAGCAGTACTTC
.,TRBJ1-1,TRBV5-6,.,CASSLQHRGTEAFF,TGTGCCAGCAGCTTGCAACATAGGGGAACTGAAGCTTTCTTT
.,TRBJ1-3,TRBV6-5,.,CASSYLPRRGNTIYF,TGTGCCAGCAGTTACCTCCCGCGTCGGGGAAACACCATATATTTT
TRBD1,TRBJ1-4,TRBV19,.,CASNLGTGEGEKLFF,TGTGCCAGTAACCTAGGGACAGGAGAAGGCGAAAAACTGTTTTTT
TRBD2,TRBJ2-3,TRBV7-6,.,CASSSTGGTSGKEGTQYF,TGTGCCAGCAGCTCGACCGGAGGGACTAGCGGGAAAGAGGGTACGCAGTATTTT
.,TRBJ2-4,TRBV4-1,.,CASSQDGTSLAKNIQYF,TGCGCCAGCAGCCAAGATGGGACATCCCTAGCCAAAAACATTCAGTACTTC
.,TRBJ2-5,TRBV7-2,once,CASSLGPNQETQYF,TGTGCCAGCAGCTTGGGGCCGAACCAAGAGACCCAGTACTTC